This T cell receptor beta chain came from a study of cytomegalovirus exposure and HLA in healthy donors. Study-wide results and caveats: In a later analysis, specific HLA alleles were associated with 15,000 or so TCR beta sequences at a 0.05 false discovery rate.

Vbeta (60) and Jbeta (13) primers were used in the PCR. Data came from immunoSEQ multiplex PCR; TCRdb stores just in-frame clones and leaves some out. The table lists about 260,000 clones, roughly 86% of them singletons. This clone has just a few counts. Antigen: not known. The CDR3 is 14 residues long. Deletions cut 4 bases from V and 5 bases from J, with 15 bases between. Germline V lookup: CDR1 SGHNT, CDR2 YYREEE (reference sequence). The sample was PBMCs. This chain joins TRBV5-4 and TRBJ2-5, with D possibly matching TRBD2 (6 bases). The TCR comes from a woman between 35 and 50 years old in good health and CMV-seropositive. The CDR3 protein is CASSSDSRGETQYF. For the CDR3, the DNA is TGTGCCAGCAGCAGCGACAGTCGGGGGGAGACCCAGTACTTC. Full variable domain (remainder filled in from reference TRBV5-4 and TRBJ2-5): ETGVTQSPTHLIKTRGQQVTLRCSSQSGHNTVSWYQQALGQGPQFIFQYYREEENGRGNFPPRFSGLQFPNYSSELNVNALELDDSALYLCASSSDSRGETQYFGPGTRLLVL.